This T cell receptor (beta chain) was identified in a study of blood T cell repertoires in COVID-19. Using immunoSEQ multiplex PCR, the repertoire was profiled, and TCRdb retains in-frame clones only, with some absent. The sample has tens of thousands of clones, 85% seen once; the top ten hold approximately 16%. The CDR3 spans 15 residues. The V segment lost 2 bases and the J segment 4 bases; nucleotides outside the gene matches: 4. Germline-derived CDR1 and CDR2 are SGHTA and FQGNSA. Sequencing was done on a sample of peripheral blood. The TCR originated in a human donor in a cohort sampled during active COVID-19. J is TRBJ1-3 and V is TRBV7-2; 8 bases match TRBD1. The CDR3 is CASSLPRTGGNTIYF. CDR3 coding DNA: TGTGCCAGCAGCTTACCTCGGACAGGGGGAAACACCATATATTTT.